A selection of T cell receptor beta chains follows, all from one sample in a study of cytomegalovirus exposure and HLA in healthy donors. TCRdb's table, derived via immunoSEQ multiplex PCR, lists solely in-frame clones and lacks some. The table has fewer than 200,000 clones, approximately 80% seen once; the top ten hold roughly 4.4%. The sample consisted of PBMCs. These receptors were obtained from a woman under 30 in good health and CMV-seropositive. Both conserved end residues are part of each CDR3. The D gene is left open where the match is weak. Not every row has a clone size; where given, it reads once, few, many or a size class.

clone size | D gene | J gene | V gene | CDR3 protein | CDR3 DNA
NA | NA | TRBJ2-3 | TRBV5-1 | CASSLGSGVTDTQYF | TGCGCCAGCAGCTTGGGTTCCGGGGTGACAGATACGCAGTATTTT
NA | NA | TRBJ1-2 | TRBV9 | CASSAGHGGSGYTF | TGTGCCAGCAGCGCTGGGCATGGGGGCAGTGGCTACACCTTC
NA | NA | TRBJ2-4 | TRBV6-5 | CASSRKNIQYF | TGTGCCAGCAGTCGCAAAAACATTCAGTACTTC
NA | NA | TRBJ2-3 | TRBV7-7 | CASSLSSRTDTQYF | TGTGCTAGCAGCTTGAGTAGTCGCACAGATACGCAGTATTTT
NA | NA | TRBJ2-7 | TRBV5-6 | CASSSSYEQYF | TGTGCCAGCAGCTCTTCCTACGAGCAGTACTTC
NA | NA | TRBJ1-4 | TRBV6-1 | CASSESGMDEKLFF | TGTGCCAGCAGTGAATCCGGGATGGATGAAAAACTGTTTTTT
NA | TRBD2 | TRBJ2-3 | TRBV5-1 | CASSYYRLAGGTDTQYF | TGCGCCAGCAGCTATTACCGGCTAGCGGGGGGCACAGATACGCAGTATTTT
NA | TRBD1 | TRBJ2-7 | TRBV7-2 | CASSLYNRGPREQYF | TGTGCCAGCAGCTTATACAACAGGGGACCGCGGGAGCAGTACTTC
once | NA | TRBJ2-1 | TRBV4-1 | CASNPGGQVRNNEQFF | TGCGCCAGCAATCCCGGAGGGCAAGTCCGAAACAATGAGCAGTTCTTC
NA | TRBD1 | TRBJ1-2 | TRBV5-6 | CASSPLAGQGRGYTF | TGTGCCAGCAGCCCATTGGCGGGACAGGGGAGAGGCTACACCTTC
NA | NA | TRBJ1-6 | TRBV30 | CARSRRGSDSPLHF | TGTGCCCGGTCGCGGAGGGGCTCGGATTCACCCCTCCACTTT
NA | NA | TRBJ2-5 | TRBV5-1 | CASSLSVYGEAQYF | TGCGCCAGCAGCTTGAGCGTATATGGAGAGGCCCAGTACTTC
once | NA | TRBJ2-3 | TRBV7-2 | CASSLGLGIGDTQYF | TGTGCCAGCAGCTTAGGGCTCGGGATTGGAGATACGCAGTATTTT
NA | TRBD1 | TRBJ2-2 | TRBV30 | CAWDRVGNGELFF | TGTGCCTGGGACAGGGTGGGGAACGGGGAGCTGTTTTTT
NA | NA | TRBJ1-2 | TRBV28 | CASSLYPRAGDGYTF | TGTGCCAGCAGTTTATACCCAAGGGCAGGGGATGGCTACACCTTC
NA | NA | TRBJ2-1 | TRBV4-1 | CASSQGYQAQSSYNEQFF | TGCGCCAGCAGCCAAGGGTATCAGGCCCAAAGCTCCTACAATGAGCAGTTCTTC
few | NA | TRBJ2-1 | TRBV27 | CASSFSGNEQFF | TGTGCCAGCAGTTTTTCAGGGAATGAGCAGTTCTTC
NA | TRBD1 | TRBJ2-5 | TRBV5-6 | CASSLVGQGLETQYF | TGTGCCAGCAGCTTGGTGGGACAGGGTCTGGAGACCCAGTACTTC
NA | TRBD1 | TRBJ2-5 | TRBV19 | CASSPGTGGILETQYF | TGTGCCAGTAGTCCCGGGACAGGGGGCATTCTGGAGACCCAGTACTTC
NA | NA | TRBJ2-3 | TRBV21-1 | CASSKASVTDTQYF | TGTGCCAGCAGCAAAGCTAGCGTCACAGATACGCAGTATTTT
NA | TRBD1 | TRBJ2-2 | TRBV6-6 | CASSYAGTGGTGELFF | TGTGCCAGCAGTTACGCCGGGACAGGGGGCACCGGGGAGCTGTTTTTT
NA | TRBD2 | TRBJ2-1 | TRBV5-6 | CASSDGLVNEQFF | TGTGCCAGCAGCGACGGACTAGTAAATGAGCAGTTCTTC
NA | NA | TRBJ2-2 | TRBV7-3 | CASSLTSRFTGELFF | TGTGCCAGCAGCTTAACGTCCAGATTCACCGGGGAGCTGTTTTTT
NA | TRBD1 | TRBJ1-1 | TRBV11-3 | CASSQDRTNTEAFF | TGTGCCAGCAGCCAGGACAGGACCAACACTGAAGCTTTCTTT
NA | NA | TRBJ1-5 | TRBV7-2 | CASSAYVNQPQHF | TGTGCCAGCAGCGCGTACGTCAATCAGCCCCAGCATTTT
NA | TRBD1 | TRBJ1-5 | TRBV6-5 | CASSSDRAQPQHF | TGTGCCAGCAGCTCCGACAGGGCCCAGCCCCAGCATTTT
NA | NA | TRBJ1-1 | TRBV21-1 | CATDLGNTEAFF | TGTGCCACCGATCTAGGGAACACTGAAGCTTTCTTT
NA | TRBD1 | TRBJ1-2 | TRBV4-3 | CASSQDSGGGQYYGYTF | TGCGCCAGCAGCCAAGATAGTGGAGGGGGACAGTACTATGGCTACACCTTC
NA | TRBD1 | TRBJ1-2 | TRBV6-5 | CAAYRGQGYGYTF | TGTGCCGCTTACAGGGGGCAAGGTTATGGCTACACCTTC
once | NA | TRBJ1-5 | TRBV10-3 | CATQGTSNQPQHF | TGTGCCACCCAGGGGACTAGCAATCAGCCCCAGCATTTT
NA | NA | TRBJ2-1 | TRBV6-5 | CASRDFSGNEQFF | TGTGCCAGCCGGGACTTTTCGGGGAATGAGCAGTTCTTC
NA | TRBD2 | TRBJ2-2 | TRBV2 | CARRAGGFGTGELFF | TGTGCCAGGAGAGCGGGGGGGTTCGGCACCGGGGAGCTGTTTTTT
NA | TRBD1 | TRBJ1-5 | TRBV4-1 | CASSGQENQPQHF | TGCGCCAGCAGCGGACAGGAAAATCAGCCCCAGCATTTT
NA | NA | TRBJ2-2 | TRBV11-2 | CASRWHGSDSLNTGELFF | TGTGCCAGCAGATGGCATGGGTCGGACAGCCTCAACACCGGGGAGCTGTTTTTT
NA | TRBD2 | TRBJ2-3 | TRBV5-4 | CASSPRLAGNADTQYF | TGTGCCAGCAGCCCCAGACTAGCGGGGAATGCAGATACGCAGTATTTT